These 32 T cell receptor beta chains share one sample of origin, sequenced in a study of cytomegalovirus exposure and HLA in healthy donors (dated by TCRdb to the late 2010s). Libraries were constructed by the immunoSEQ multiplex PCR assay. For the multiplex PCR, a mixture combining 60 forward primers for TCR Vbeta segments and 13 reverse primers for TCR Jbeta segments was used. Here the immuneACCESS table is served through TCRdb, limited to in-frame sequences with V and J called. Missing clones are a known gap in these copies; in checked studies unresolved V genes cover under half, and the rest lacks a known reason. For this sample there are 81,000 or so clones; 62% appear just once. The ten top clones hold over 5% of the sample. Sequencing was carried out using PBMCs. These receptor sequences come from a woman aged 25 to 39 in good health and CMV-seropositive.

This clone came up a few times. This chain joins TRBV7-2 and TRBJ1-3, with 7 bases fitting TRBD1. The CDR3 has 17 residues. V shed 4 bases and J 0 bases; nucleotides not matched to a gene: 9. Germline V gene data show CDR1 as SGHTA and CDR2 as FQGNSA. CDR3 coding DNA: TGTGCCAGCAGCTCCCAGGGACAGACGTTCTCTGGAAACACCATATATTTT. Its translation is CASSSQGQTFSGNTIYF. The variable domain in full, with the rest retrieved from reference TRBV7-2 and TRBJ1-3, is GAGVSQSPSNKVTEKGKDVELRCDPISGHTALYWYRQSLGQGLEFLIYFQGNSAPDKSGLPSDRFSAERTGGSVSTLTIQRTQQEDSAVYLCASSSQGQTFSGNTIYFGEGSWLTVV.

This clone came up a few times. The V call is TRBV29-1, the J call TRBJ1-4, with 7 nucleotides matching TRBD1. V shed 3 bases, J shed 7 bases, and the junction held 8 bases outside the gene matches. CDR1 is SQVTM, CDR2 ANQGSEA, per germline. The length of the CDR3 is 14 residues. CDR3 sequence reads: CSVEEGAKREKLFF. In nucleotides, the CDR3 is TGCAGCGTTGAGGAGGGGGCGAAGCGTGAAAAACTGTTTTTT.

This sequence joins TRBV5-1 and TRBJ1-2; 8 nucleotides agree with TRBD1. Germline CDR1 SGHRS, CDR2 YFSETQ. The ends lost 4 bases at V and 8 bases at J; junction bases unmatched: 4. The CDR3 has 12 residues. The DNA for the CDR3 is TGCGCCAGCAGCCAAGACAGGGGAGGCTACACCTTC. As protein: CASSQDRGGYTF.

This clone was counted a few times. The CDR3 is CASRRDSNEKLFF. DNA of the CDR3: TGTGCCAGCAGGAGGGACAGCAATGAAAAACTGTTTTTT. This rearrangement joins TRBV6-6 to TRBJ1-4; 7 nucleotides line up with TRBD1. The germline V gene encodes CDR1 MNHNY and CDR2 SVGAGI (reference sequence). The CDR3 contains 13 residues. V was clipped by 6 bases and J by 5 bases; unmatched bases: 3.

The genes are TRBV28 and TRBJ2-3; a possible D gene is TRBD2 (6 bases). This CDR3 is built from 15 residues. Trimming cost V 5 bases and J 0 bases, with 12 bases left between them. Looked up from germline, CDR1 is MDHEN and CDR2 is SYDVKM. CDR3 DNA: TGTGCCAGCAGTACGTCCGGGACTAGCACAGATACGCAGTATTTT. It encodes CASSTSGTSTDTQYF.

The chain employs TRBV7-9 and TRBJ2-7; the D is unclear. The ends were cut back, 3 bases at V and 6 bases at J, with 12 bases in the middle. Germline assignment: CDR1 SEHNR and CDR2 FQNEAQ (reference sequence). This CDR3 region has 13 residues. Here the CDR3 reads CASSLSGQIEQYF. CDR3 nucleotides: TGTGCCAGCAGCTTGAGTGGGCAAATCGAGCAGTACTTC.

This clone appeared a few times. This chain connects TRBV5-5 to TRBJ1-6; D unclear. The CDR3 totals 13 residues. V shed 10 bases and J shed 1 base, with 9 bases lying between them. Germline values: CDR1 SGHKS, CDR2 YYEKEE (reference sequence). The CDR3, as DNA: TGTGCCGCGGGGAGGTCCTATAATTCACCCCTCCACTTT. Amino acids: CAAGRSYNSPLHF.

V gene TRBV2 combines with J gene TRBJ1-2; D is ambiguous. V lost 9 bases to trimming and J lost 0 bases, with 14 bases between them. The germline gives CDR1 SNHLY, CDR2 FYNNEI. This CDR3 comprises 14 residues. This CDR3 reads CASSPLLANYGYTF. Here the CDR3 DNA reads TGTGCCAGTTCCCCCCTTCTTGCTAACTATGGCTACACCTTC.

This clone was picked up a small number of times. The rearrangement uses TRBV18 and TRBJ1-3; no firm D call. The CDR3 consists of 14 residues. V was clipped by 6 bases and J by 2 bases, with 11 bases between them. Germline CDR1 is KGHSH and CDR2 is LQKENI. The CDR3 here is CASSPGFAGNTIYF. CDR3 DNA sequence: TGTGCCAGCTCCCCAGGCTTTGCTGGAAACACCATATATTTT.

There are a few counts of this clone. The same CDR3 arises from other DNA sequences in this sample as well. The rearrangement uses TRBV9 and TRBJ2-7; 8 bases agree with TRBD1. With V trimmed by 5 bases and J by 2 bases, 3 bases remained unmatched. Germline V gives CDR1 SGDLS, CDR2 YYNGEE. This CDR3 is built from 13 residues. Written as DNA, the CDR3 is TGTGCCAGCAGTGGACAGGGAGCCTACGAGCAGTACTTC. Translated, it gives CASSGQGAYEQYF.

This chain links TRBV6-4 with TRBJ2-2; 8 nucleotides match TRBD2. Germline-derived CDR1 and CDR2 are MRHNA and SNTAGT. The junction had 7 bases not matched to a gene; V was cut back by 5 bases and J by 8 bases. The CDR3 contains 14 residues. The CDR3 spells CASSPGTSTGELFF. The DNA of the CDR3 is TGTGCCAGCAGTCCCGGGACTAGTACTGGGGAGCTGTTTTTT.

The chain employs TRBV2 and TRBJ1-5, with 8 bases aligning to TRBD1. Germline trimming cut 1 base from V and 6 bases from J; bases unmatched to any gene: 5. The CDR3 contains 15 residues. CDR1 is SNHLY and CDR2 is FYNNEI in the germline V gene. The CDR3 region has the DNA TGTGCCAGCAGTGAAGAAGCAGGGGGCGGTCAGCCCCAGCATTTT. It yields the protein CASSEEAGGGQPQHF.

CDR3 protein: CASSLAVRGGMVEQFF. In DNA form, the CDR3 reads TGTGCCAGCAGCTTAGCGGTCCGGGGGGGAATGGTTGAGCAGTTCTTC. V usage is TRBV7-2 and J usage is TRBJ2-1; 8 nucleotides line up with TRBD2. The germline V gene encodes CDR1 SGHTA and CDR2 FQGNSA. The CDR3 runs 16 residues. J gave up 9 bases and V 0 bases, and 10 bases lay outside the gene matches.

There are a few counts of this clone. The CDR3 spells CASSPGLPYNEQFF. Written as DNA, the CDR3 is TGCGCCAGCAGCCCGGGACTACCCTACAATGAGCAGTTCTTC. J is TRBJ2-1 and V is TRBV5-1; 7 bases are shared with TRBD2. V gave up 4 bases and J gave up 2 bases; unmatched junction bases: 3. The CDR3 length is 14 residues. CDR1 is SGHRS, CDR2 YFSETQ, per germline.

V is TRBV9 and J is TRBJ1-2, with TRBD1 as a possible D gene (5 bases). This CDR3 has 12 amino acids. Germline lookup yields CDR1 SGDLS and CDR2 YYNGEE. V was shortened by 8 bases and J by 3 bases, with 11 bases between the two germline ends. The chain's CDR3 is CARGGRDYGYTF. The CDR3 DNA is TGTGCCAGGGGGGGAAGGGACTATGGCTACACCTTC.

This clone came up once. Germline is not matched at one junction end, which may reflect a read error. CDR3 coding DNA: TGTGCTAGTGGTTTGGATCCGGGACAGGGTCACCTCTTC. It yields the protein CASGLDPGQGHLF. The chain is built from TRBV12-5 and TRBJ2-7; 9 bases align to TRBD1. CDR3 length: 13 residues. Germline-derived CDR1 and CDR2 are LGHNT and FRNRAP.

This rearrangement joins TRBV7-2 to TRBJ2-1; 8 nucleotides match TRBD2. In germline, CDR1 is SGHTA, CDR2 FQGNSA. V gave up 1 base and J gave up 2 bases; unmatched junction bases: 1. The CDR3 contains 15 residues. The CDR3, as DNA: TGTGCCAGCAGCTTAGGACTAGCGACCTACAATGAGCAGTTCTTC. As protein: CASSLGLATYNEQFF.

The J gene is TRBJ2-5, the V gene TRBV7-8; 15 bases fit TRBD2. Trimming took 5 bases from V and 0 from J; bases not matched to a gene: 7. Per germline, CDR1 SGHVS and CDR2 FQNEAQ. This CDR3 has 18 amino acids. DNA of the CDR3: TGTGCCAGCAGCCCCGGACTAGCGGGGGGGCTGGACCAAGAGACCCAGTACTTC. The encoded protein is CASSPGLAGGLDQETQYF.

The V gene is TRBV28, the J gene TRBJ1-4; D uncertain. This CDR3 has 11 residues. Trimming shortened V by 8 bases and J by 10 bases, and 11 bases separated the two germline ends. The germline V gene encodes CDR1 MDHEN and CDR2 SYDVKM. The chain's CDR3 is CASANAGKLFF. The CDR3 nucleotides are TGTGCCAGCGCCAACGCCGGAAAACTGTTTTTT.

The rearrangement joins TRBV27 to TRBJ2-7; TRBD1 agrees at 8 bases. This CDR3 has 14 amino acids. Germline V gene data show CDR1 as MNHEY and CDR2 as SMNVEV (reference sequence). Germline trimming cut 2 bases from V and 5 bases from J; bases unmatched to any gene: 5. The CDR3 nucleotides read TGTGCCAGCAGTTTAACAGGGGGTGGTCACGAGCAGTACTTC. Amino acids: CASSLTGGGHEQYF.

This clone occurred a few times. The chain combines TRBV4-1 with TRBJ2-6; no clear D gene. Germline V gene sequence: CDR1 MGHRA, CDR2 YSYEKL. This CDR3 region has 15 residues. Trimming cost V 1 base and J 2 bases, with 6 bases left between them. The CDR3 protein is CASSQGATGANVLTF. CDR3 DNA: TGCGCCAGCAGCCAAGGGGCTACTGGGGCCAACGTCCTGACTTTC.

There are a few counts of this clone. The CDR3 protein is CASSVTGPNSGNTIYF. CDR3 sequence (DNA): TGTGCCAGCAGCGTGACAGGGCCGAACTCTGGAAACACCATATATTTT. The chain links TRBV7-9 to TRBJ1-3; 7 bases are shared with TRBD1. Unmatched junction bases numbered 7, after V lost 5 bases and J lost 0 bases. This CDR3 contains 16 residues. Germline-derived CDR1 and CDR2 are SEHNR and FQNEAQ (reference sequence).

This sequence joins TRBV9 and TRBJ1-6, with a tentative D call TRBD1 (6 bases). Germline V gene lookup returns CDR1 SGDLS and CDR2 YYNGEE. The CDR3 has 13 amino acids. The germline V and J ends were trimmed by 0 bases and 8 bases, with 6 bases remaining between them. CDR3 nucleotide sequence: TGTGCCAGCAGCGTAGCAGGGGATTCACCCCTCCACTTT. Its translation: CASSVAGDSPLHF.

The chain employs TRBV28 and TRBJ2-7; 8 bases are a match to TRBD1. With 3 bases clipped from V and 0 bases from J, the junction kept 4 bases outside the gene matches. CDR1 is MDHEN, CDR2 SYDVKM, per germline. The CDR3 extends over 15 amino acids. DNA for the CDR3: TGTGCCAGCAGTTTGACGGGACAGGACTCCTACGAGCAGTACTTC. Translation gives CASSLTGQDSYEQYF.

Only a few counts were recorded for this clone. This chain links TRBV6-1 with TRBJ1-1; D gene ambiguous. CDR1 is MNHNS, CDR2 SASEGT, per germline. The CDR3 extends over 14 amino acids. V was cut by 10 bases and J by 0 bases, with 15 bases left in between. The CDR3 coding sequence is TGTGCCACCACCTTGGGAGGGTTGAACACTGAAGCTTTCTTT. It yields the protein CATTLGGLNTEAFF.

In this sample, this clone turned up once. The genes are TRBV27 and TRBJ1-2, with 9 bases matching TRBD1. The CDR3 sequence is 15 residues long. V trimming: 6 bases; J trimming: 6 bases; junction bases outside the gene matches: 11. The germline gives CDR1 MNHEY, CDR2 SMNVEV (reference sequence). CDR3 loop: CASRPHSTGGDGYTF. DNA for the CDR3: TGTGCCAGCAGGCCCCACTCGACAGGGGGAGATGGCTACACCTTC.

The V and J genes are TRBV5-5 and TRBJ1-2, with D perhaps matching TRBD1 (6 bases). Germline-derived CDR1 and CDR2 are SGHKS and YYEKEE (reference sequence). The CDR3 spans 15 residues. Trimming left V 4 bases short and J 0 bases short, with 13 bases between. As DNA, the CDR3 is TGTGCCAGCAGCACGCAGGGGCAAGCTAACTATGGCTACACCTTC. It yields the protein CASSTQGQANYGYTF.

Relative to its sample, this clone is medium-sized (0.01 to 0.1%). The chain links TRBV6-1 to TRBJ1-5, with D unclear. Germline assignment: CDR1 MNHNS and CDR2 SASEGT. Trimming removed 6 bases from V and 2 bases from J, with 11 bases in between. CDR3 length equals 14 residues. The CDR3 is CASSGEAGNQPQHF. CDR3 bases: TGTGCCAGCAGCGGGGAGGCGGGCAATCAGCCCCAGCATTTT.

This chain links TRBV5-6 with TRBJ1-1; no definite D call. Germline values: CDR1 SGHDT, CDR2 YYEEEE. Trimming took off 2 bases at V and 4 bases at J, with 12 bases between the two ends. The length of the CDR3 is 14 residues. CDR3 loop: CASSFRGWGTEAFF. The CDR3, as DNA: TGTGCCAGCAGCTTTCGGGGTTGGGGCACTGAAGCTTTCTTT.

The CDR3 DNA reads as TGTGCCAGCAGTGAAAGGACAGGGGACAATTCACCCCTCCACTTT. This translates into CASSERTGDNSPLHF. The chain recombines TRBV6-4 with TRBJ1-6; 9 bases are shared with TRBD1. Germline CDR1 is MRHNA and CDR2 is SNTAGT. V lost 3 bases, J lost 7 bases, and 4 bases stayed unmatched. This CDR3 contains 15 residues.

The rearrangement uses TRBV2 and TRBJ2-5; D is possibly TRBD1 (6 bases). Germline values: CDR1 SNHLY, CDR2 FYNNEI. V gave up 8 bases and J gave up 0 bases, with 10 bases separating them. The CDR3 runs to 13 residues. The CDR3 loop reads CASARGDQETQYF. As DNA, the CDR3 is TGTGCCAGCGCCAGGGGAGACCAAGAGACCCAGTACTTC.

This chain uses TRBV5-1 with TRBJ2-5; 14 bases line up with TRBD2. With 2 bases clipped from V and 4 bases from J, the junction kept 4 bases outside the gene matches. The CDR3 is made up of 16 amino acids. The germline CDR1 and CDR2 sequences are SGHRS and YFSETQ. CDR3 residues: CASSFGTSGGPETQYF. The CDR3 DNA sequence: TGCGCCAGCAGCTTCGGGACTAGCGGGGGCCCAGAGACCCAGTACTTC.